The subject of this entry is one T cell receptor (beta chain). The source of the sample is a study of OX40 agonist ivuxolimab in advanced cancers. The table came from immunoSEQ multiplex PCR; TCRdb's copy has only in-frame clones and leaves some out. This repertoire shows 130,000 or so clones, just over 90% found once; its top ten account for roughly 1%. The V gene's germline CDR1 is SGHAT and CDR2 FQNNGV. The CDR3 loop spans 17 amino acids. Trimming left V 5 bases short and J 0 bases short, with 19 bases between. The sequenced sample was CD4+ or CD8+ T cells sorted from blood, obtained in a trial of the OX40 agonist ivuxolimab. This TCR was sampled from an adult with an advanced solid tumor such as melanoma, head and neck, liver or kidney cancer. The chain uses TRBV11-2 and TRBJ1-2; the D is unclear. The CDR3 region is CASSPGSLTLSNYGYTF. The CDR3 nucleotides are TGTGCCAGCAGCCCCGGATCCCTCACTCTTTCTAACTATGGCTACACCTTC. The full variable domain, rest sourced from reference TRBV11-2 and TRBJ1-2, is EAGVAQSPRYKIIEKRQSVAFWCNPISGHATLYWYQQILGQGPKLLIQFQNNGVVDDSQLPKDRFSAERLKGVDSTLKIQPAKLEDSAVYLCASSPGSLTLSNYGYTFGSGTRLTVV.